This is a list of T cell receptor beta chains from one sample in a study of CD8 T cells in Susac syndrome. TCRdb re-called the immunoSEQ multiplex PCR reads through MiXCR, storing one row per CDR3 protein. Of 160,000 or so distinct CDR3 sequences listed, just over 90% are singletons. Sequenced input: CD4+ T cells from PBMCs. The receptors derive from a human donor in good health. Both conserved end residues are part of each CDR3. D genes are given only for firm matches. Part of the rows lack a size; the others show once, few, many or a class for expanded clones.

j_gene,abundance,d_gene,v_gene,CDR3aa,CDR3nt
TRBJ1-2,once,-,TRBV29-1,CSVEVTGNYGYTF,TGCAGCGTTGAAGTTACAGGGAACTATGGCTACACCTTC
TRBJ1-1,-,-,TRBV20-1,CSASDGANTEAFF,TGCAGTGCTTCGGACGGAGCGAACACTGAAGCTTTCTTT
TRBJ1-6,-,-,TRBV20-1,CSARGAGARVGSPLHF,TGCAGTGCTCGAGGAGCCGGGGCCCGGGTCGGTTCACCCCTCCACTTT
TRBJ2-3,-,TRBD2,TRBV5-1,CASRIGLAVADTQYF,TGCGCCAGCAGGATAGGACTAGCGGTAGCAGATACGCAGTATTTT
TRBJ1-1,-,TRBD1,TRBV12-3/TRBV12-4,CASSIQGKNTEAFF,TGTGCCAGCAGTATACAGGGGAAGAACACTGAAGCTTTCTTT
TRBJ2-3,-,-,TRBV5-4,CASSSSIGTDTQYF,TGTGCCAGCAGCTCGTCGATCGGTACAGATACGCAGTATTTT
TRBJ2-7,once,TRBD1,TRBV10-1,CASSDHRGHYEQYF,TGCGCCAGCAGTGACCACAGGGGGCACTACGAGCAGTACTTC
TRBJ2-5,-,-,TRBV28,CASRNGQYQETQYF,TGTGCCAGCAGAAACGGACAGTACCAAGAGACCCAGTACTTC
TRBJ2-2,-,-,TRBV10-1,CASSDAGSPLGGELFF,TGCGCCAGCAGTGATGCCGGGTCCCCTCTCGGAGGGGAGCTGTTTTTT
TRBJ2-7,-,-,TRBV19,CASSIGGHNSYEQYF,TGTGCCAGTAGTATAGGGGGACACAACTCCTACGAGCAGTACTTC
TRBJ2-7,-,TRBD2,TRBV20-1,CSARSRTLLERGPYEQYF,TGCAGTGCTAGATCCCGTACCCTCTTGGAGCGGGGCCCCTACGAGCAGTACTTC
TRBJ2-7,-,-,TRBV30,CAWSAAGTDEQYF,TGTGCCTGGAGTGCGGCAGGGACCGACGAGCAGTACTTC
TRBJ2-3,once,-,TRBV5-1,CASSLEVRATDTQYF,TGCGCCAGCAGCTTGGAAGTCAGAGCCACAGATACGCAGTATTTT
TRBJ2-3,-,TRBD1,TRBV29-1,CSATGGADTQYF,TGCAGCGCTACAGGGGGAGCAGATACGCAGTATTTT
TRBJ1-2,-,-,TRBV5-1,CASSLGGTGYGYTF,TGCGCCAGCAGCCTTGGAGGAACCGGCTATGGCTACACCTTC
TRBJ2-5,-,-,TRBV10-3,CAISARTEETQYF,TGTGCCATCAGTGCCCGGACGGAAGAGACCCAGTACTTC
TRBJ2-3,once,-,TRBV27,CASSLSESGDTQYF,TGTGCCAGCAGTTTATCGGAGTCAGGTGATACGCAGTATTTT
TRBJ2-6,-,-,TRBV7-2,CASSFLSSGANVLTF,TGTGCCAGCAGCTTTTTGAGCTCTGGGGCCAACGTCCTGACTTTC
TRBJ2-1,-,TRBD2,TRBV27,CASSRLASSYNEQFF,TGTGCCAGCAGTAGACTAGCGAGCTCCTACAATGAGCAGTTCTTC
TRBJ2-5,-,TRBD1,TRBV7-2,CASSPFGQGWETQYF,TGTGCCAGCAGCCCCTTCGGACAGGGGTGGGAGACCCAGTACTTC
TRBJ2-6,once,TRBD2,TRBV5-4,CASSLVGGGSGANVLTF,TGTGCCAGCAGCTTGGTGGGGGGAGGGTCTGGGGCCAACGTCCTGACTTTC
TRBJ2-5,-,TRBD1,TRBV5-6,CASSPGQTKETQYF,TGTGCCAGCAGCCCGGGACAGACCAAAGAGACCCAGTACTTC
TRBJ1-5,-,TRBD1,TRBV6-6,CASSLPQGFNQPQHF,TGTGCCAGCAGCCTACCACAGGGGTTCAATCAGCCCCAGCATTTT
TRBJ1-2,-,TRBD1,TRBV5-1,CASSPGTGDRWTF,TGCGCCAGCAGCCCCGGGACAGGGGATCGTTGGACCTTC
TRBJ2-7,-,TRBD2,TRBV27,CASSPTGTSTYEQYF,TGTGCCAGCAGTCCCACCGGGACTAGTACCTACGAGCAGTACTTC
TRBJ2-7,-,TRBD1,TRBV6-1,CASSVRDRGYEQYF,TGTGCCAGCAGTGTCCGGGACAGAGGCTACGAGCAGTACTTC
TRBJ1-5,-,-,TRBV5-1,CASSSGRVGQPQHF,TGCGCCAGCAGTAGTGGCAGGGTCGGACAGCCCCAGCATTTT
TRBJ2-3,-,TRBD2,TRBV24-1,CATSDWTSGRTDTQYF,TGTGCCACCAGTGACTGGACTAGCGGGAGAACAGATACGCAGTATTTT
TRBJ2-1,once,-,TRBV5-4,CASSLDGGGRYNEQFF,TGTGCCAGCAGCTTGGACGGGGGAGGTCGCTACAATGAGCAGTTCTTC
TRBJ1-2,-,-,TRBV28,CASNPGLTGGYTF,TGTGCCAGCAATCCGGGGCTAACCGGTGGCTACACCTTC